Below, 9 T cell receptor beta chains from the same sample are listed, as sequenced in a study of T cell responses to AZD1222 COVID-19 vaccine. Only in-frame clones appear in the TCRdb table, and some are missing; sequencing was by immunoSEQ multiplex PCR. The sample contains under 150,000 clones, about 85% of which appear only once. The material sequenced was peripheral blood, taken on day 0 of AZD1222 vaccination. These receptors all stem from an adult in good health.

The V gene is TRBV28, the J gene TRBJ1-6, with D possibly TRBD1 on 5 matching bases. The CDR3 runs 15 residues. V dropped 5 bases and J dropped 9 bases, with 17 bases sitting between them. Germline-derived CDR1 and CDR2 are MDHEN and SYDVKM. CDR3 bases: TGTGCCAGCAGTCCACAAGGGGCCTTCGGTTCACCCCTCCACTTT. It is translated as CASSPQGAFGSPLHF.

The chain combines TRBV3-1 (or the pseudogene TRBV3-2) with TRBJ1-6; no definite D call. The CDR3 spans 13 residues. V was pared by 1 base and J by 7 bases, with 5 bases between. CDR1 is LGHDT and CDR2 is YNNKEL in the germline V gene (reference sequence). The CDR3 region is CASSQGTNSPLHF. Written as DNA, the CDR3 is TGTGCCAGCAGCCAAGGGACCAATTCACCCCTCCACTTT.

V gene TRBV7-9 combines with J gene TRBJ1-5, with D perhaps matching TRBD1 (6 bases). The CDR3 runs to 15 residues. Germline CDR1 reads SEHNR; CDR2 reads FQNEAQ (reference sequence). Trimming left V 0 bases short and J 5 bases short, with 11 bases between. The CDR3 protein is CASSLAGGAHQPQHF. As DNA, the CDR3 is TGTGCCAGCAGCTTAGCGGGGGGGGCTCATCAGCCCCAGCATTTT. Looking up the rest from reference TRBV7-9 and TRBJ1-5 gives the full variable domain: DTGVSQNPRHKITKRGQNVTFRCDPISEHNRLYWYRQTLGQGPEFLTYFQNEAQLEKSRLLSDRFSAERPKGSFSTLEIQRTEQGDSAMYLCASSLAGGAHQPQHFGDGTRLSIL.

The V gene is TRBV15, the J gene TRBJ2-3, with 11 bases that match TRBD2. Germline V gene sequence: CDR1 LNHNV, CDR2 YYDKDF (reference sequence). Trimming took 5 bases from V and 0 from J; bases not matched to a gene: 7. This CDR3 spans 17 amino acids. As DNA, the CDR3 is TGTGCCACCAGCGCTCCGGGACTAGCGGATAGCACAGATACGCAGTATTTT. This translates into CATSAPGLADSTDTQYF. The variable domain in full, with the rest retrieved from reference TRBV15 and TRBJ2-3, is DAMVIQNPRYQVTQFGKPVTLSCSQTLNHNVMYWYQQKSSQAPKLLFHYYDKDFNNEADTPDNFQSRRPNTSFCFLDIRSPGLGDTAMYLCATSAPGLADSTDTQYFGPGTRLTVL.

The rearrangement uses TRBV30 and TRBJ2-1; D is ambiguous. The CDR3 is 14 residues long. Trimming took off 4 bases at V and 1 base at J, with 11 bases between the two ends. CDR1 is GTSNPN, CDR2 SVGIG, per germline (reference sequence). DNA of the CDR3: TGTGCCTGGAAGGCCGCCCTTTCCTACAATGAGCAGTTCTTC. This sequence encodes CAWKAALSYNEQFF.

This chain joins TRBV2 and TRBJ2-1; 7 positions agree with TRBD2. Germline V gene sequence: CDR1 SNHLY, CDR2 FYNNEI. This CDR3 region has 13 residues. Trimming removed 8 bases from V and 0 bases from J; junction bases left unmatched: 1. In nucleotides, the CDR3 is TGTGCCAGCGGACTAGGCTCCTACAATGAGCAGTTCTTC. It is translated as CASGLGSYNEQFF.

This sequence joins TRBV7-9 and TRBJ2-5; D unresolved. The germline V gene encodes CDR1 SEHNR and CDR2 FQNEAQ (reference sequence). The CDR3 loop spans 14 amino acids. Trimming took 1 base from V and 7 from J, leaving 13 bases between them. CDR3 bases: TGTGCCAGCAGCTTAGGGGCTATCCTGGGGACCCAGTACTTC. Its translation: CASSLGAILGTQYF.

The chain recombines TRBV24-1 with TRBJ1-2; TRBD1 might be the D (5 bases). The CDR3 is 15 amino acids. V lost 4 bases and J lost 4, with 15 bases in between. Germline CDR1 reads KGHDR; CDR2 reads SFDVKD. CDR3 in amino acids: CATSDPLSGAYGYTF. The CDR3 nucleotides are TGTGCCACCAGTGACCCCCTTTCCGGGGCCTATGGCTACACCTTC.

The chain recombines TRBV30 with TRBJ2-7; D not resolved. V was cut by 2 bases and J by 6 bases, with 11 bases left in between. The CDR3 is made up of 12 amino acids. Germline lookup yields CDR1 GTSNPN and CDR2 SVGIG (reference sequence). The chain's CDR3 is CAWSSPLGEQYF. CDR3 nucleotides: TGTGCCTGGAGTTCCCCTTTGGGCGAGCAGTACTTC.